The entry that follows covers one TCR beta chain sequence. Data came from immunoSEQ multiplex PCR; TCRdb stores just in-frame clones and leaves some out. This table has a few hundred thousand clones, approximately 85% appearing once. The length of the CDR3 is 12 residues. The V and J ends lost 4 bases and 6 bases respectively, with 9 bases between them. The germline V gene encodes CDR1 LNHDA and CDR2 SQIVND (reference sequence). The data were obtained in a study of blood T cell repertoires in COVID-19. Overall study context: T cells, B-cell-depleted T cells, or PBMCs supplied cDNA or gDNA.

Sequencing was carried out using PBMCs or T cells enriched from blood (not recorded which). The receptor's source is a man aged 30-40 years who had recovered from COVID-19. This chain connects TRBV19 to TRBJ1-1; D may be TRBD1 (5 bases). Written as DNA, the CDR3 is TGTGCCAGTAGTAAGGACATCGCTGAAGCTTTCTTT. Amino acid sequence: CASSKDIAEAFF. Full variable domain (missing parts from reference TRBV19 and TRBJ1-1): DGGITQSPKYLFRKEGQNVTLSCEQNLNHDAMYWYRQDPGQGLRLIYYSQIVNDFQKGDIAEGYSVSREKKESFPLTVTSAQKNPTAFYLCASSKDIAEAFFGQGTRLTVV.